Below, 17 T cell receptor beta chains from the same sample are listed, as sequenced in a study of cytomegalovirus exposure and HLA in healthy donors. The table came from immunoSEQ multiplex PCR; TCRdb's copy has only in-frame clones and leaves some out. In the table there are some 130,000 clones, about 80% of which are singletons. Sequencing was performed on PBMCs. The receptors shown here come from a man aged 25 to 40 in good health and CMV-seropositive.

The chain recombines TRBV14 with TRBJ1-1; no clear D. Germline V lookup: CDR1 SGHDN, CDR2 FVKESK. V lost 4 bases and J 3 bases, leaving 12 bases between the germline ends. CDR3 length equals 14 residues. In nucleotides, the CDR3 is TGTGCCAGCAGCCCCCCGGGGAGGTACACTGAAGCTTTCTTT. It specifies CASSPPGRYTEAFF.

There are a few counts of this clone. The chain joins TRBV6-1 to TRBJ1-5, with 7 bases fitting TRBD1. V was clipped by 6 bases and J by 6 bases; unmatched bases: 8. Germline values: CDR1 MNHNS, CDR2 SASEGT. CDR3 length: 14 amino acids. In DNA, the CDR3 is TGTGCCAGCAGGCCCCAGGGGGACGGTCAGCCCCAGCATTTT. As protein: CASRPQGDGQPQHF.

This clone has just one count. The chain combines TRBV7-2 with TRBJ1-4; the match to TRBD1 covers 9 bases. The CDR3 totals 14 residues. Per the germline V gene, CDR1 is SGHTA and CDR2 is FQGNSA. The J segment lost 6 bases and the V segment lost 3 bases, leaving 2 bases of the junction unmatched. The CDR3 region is CASSFRDRDEKLFF. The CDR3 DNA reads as TGTGCCAGCAGCTTTAGGGACAGGGATGAAAAACTGTTTTTT.

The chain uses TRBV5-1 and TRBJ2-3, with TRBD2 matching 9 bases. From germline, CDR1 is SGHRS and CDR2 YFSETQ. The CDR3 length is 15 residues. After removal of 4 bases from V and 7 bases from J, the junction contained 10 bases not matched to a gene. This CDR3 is CASSSRSGSVNTQYF. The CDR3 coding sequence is TGCGCCAGCAGCAGCCGTAGCGGGAGCGTGAATACGCAGTATTTT.

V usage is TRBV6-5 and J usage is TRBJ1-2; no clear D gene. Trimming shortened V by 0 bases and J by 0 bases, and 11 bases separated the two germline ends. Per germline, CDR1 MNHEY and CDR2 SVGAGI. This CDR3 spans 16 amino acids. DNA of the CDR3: TGTGCCAGCAGTTACTCCGGGGTAGACGCTAACTATGGCTACACCTTC. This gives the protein CASSYSGVDANYGYTF.

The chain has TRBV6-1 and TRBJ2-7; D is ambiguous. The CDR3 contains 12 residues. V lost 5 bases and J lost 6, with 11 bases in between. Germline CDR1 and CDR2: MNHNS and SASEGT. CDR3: CASSFSPLEQYF. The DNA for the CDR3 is TGTGCCAGCAGTTTTAGCCCTCTCGAGCAGTACTTC.

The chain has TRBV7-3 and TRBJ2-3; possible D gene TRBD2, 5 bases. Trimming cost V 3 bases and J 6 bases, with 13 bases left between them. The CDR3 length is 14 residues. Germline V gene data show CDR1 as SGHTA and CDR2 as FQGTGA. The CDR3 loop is CASSFGSPSDTQYF. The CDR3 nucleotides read TGTGCCAGCAGCTTTGGGAGCCCAAGCGATACGCAGTATTTT.

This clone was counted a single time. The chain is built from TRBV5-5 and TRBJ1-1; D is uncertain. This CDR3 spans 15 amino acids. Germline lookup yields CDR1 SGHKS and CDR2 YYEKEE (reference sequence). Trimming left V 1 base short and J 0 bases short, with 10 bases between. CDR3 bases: TGTGCCAGCAGCTTGTTGTGGCAGATGAACACTGAAGCTTTCTTT. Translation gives CASSLLWQMNTEAFF.

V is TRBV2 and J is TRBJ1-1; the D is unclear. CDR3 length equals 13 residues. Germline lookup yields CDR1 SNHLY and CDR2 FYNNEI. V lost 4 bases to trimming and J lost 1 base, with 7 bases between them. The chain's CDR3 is CASSVGQNTEAFF. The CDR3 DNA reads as TGTGCCAGCAGTGTTGGGCAGAACACTGAAGCTTTCTTT.

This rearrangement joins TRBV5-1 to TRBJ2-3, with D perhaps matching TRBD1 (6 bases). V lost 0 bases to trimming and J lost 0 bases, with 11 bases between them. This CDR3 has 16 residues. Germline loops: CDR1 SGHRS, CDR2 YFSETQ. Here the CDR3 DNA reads TGCGCCAGCAGCTTGGGTGGGACACCTAGCACAGATACGCAGTATTTT. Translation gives CASSLGGTPSTDTQYF.

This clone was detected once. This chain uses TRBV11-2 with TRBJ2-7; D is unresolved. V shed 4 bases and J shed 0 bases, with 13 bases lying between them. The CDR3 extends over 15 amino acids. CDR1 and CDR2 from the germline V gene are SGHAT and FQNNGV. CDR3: CASSSQIESSYEQYF. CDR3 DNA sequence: TGTGCCAGCAGCTCCCAAATAGAGAGCTCCTACGAGCAGTACTTC.

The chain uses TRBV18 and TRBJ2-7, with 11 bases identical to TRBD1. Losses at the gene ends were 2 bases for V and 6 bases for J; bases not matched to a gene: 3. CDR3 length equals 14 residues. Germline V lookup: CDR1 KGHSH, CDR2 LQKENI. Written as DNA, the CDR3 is TGTGCCAGCTCACCAAAGGGACAGGGGGGCGAGCAGTACTTC. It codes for CASSPKGQGGEQYF.

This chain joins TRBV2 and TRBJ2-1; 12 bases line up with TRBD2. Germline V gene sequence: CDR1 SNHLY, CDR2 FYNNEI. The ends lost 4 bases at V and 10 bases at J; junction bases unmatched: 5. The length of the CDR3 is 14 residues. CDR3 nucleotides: TGTGCCAGCAGTGCCGGACTAGCGGGGCCCGAGCAGTTCTTC. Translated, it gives CASSAGLAGPEQFF.

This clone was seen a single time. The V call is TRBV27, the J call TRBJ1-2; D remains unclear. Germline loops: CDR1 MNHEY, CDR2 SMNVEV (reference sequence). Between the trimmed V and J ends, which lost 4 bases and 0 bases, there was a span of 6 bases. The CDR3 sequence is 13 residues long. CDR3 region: CASSSSTNYGYTF. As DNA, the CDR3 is TGTGCCAGCAGTTCCTCTACTAACTATGGCTACACCTTC.

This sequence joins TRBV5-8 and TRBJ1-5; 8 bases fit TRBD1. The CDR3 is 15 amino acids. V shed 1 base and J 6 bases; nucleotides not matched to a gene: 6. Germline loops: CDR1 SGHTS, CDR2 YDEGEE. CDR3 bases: TGTGCCAGCAGCTTGCCTGGGACAGGAGTTCAGCCCCAGCATTTT. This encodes CASSLPGTGVQPQHF.

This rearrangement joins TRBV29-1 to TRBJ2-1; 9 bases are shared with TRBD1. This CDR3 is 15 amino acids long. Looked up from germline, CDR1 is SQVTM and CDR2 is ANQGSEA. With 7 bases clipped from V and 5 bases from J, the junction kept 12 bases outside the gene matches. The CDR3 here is CSASKSGQGNNEQFF. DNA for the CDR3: TGCAGCGCGTCAAAATCGGGACAGGGAAACAATGAGCAGTTCTTC.

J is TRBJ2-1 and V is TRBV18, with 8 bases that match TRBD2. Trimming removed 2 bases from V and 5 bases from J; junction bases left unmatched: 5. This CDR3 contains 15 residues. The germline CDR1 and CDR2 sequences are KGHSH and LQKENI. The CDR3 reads CASSPRSGGNNEQFF. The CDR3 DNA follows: TGTGCCAGCTCACCAAGGTCGGGGGGGAACAATGAGCAGTTCTTC.